Included here is one T cell receptor (beta chain) sequence, with context. Its antigen is as yet unknown. TCRdb used MiXCR to reprocess the 5' RACE reads, holding one entry per CDR3 protein. The sample carries some 240,000 distinct CDR3 sequences, around 8% recorded once. The data derive from a study of identical twins. Germline V CDR1 and CDR2: SGHVS, FQNEAQ. This CDR3 has 16 residues. Trimming took 3 bases from V and 1 from J; bases not matched to a gene: 8. Study conclusions and caveats: Insertions were fewer in abundant cord blood beta clonotypes, whereas memory repertoires showed none of this pattern.

Only healthy Caucasians were enrolled as donors. The same data also contributed to another study, on yellow fever vaccine responses in identical twins.

V usage is TRBV7-8 and J usage is TRBJ2-7; 8 bases align to TRBD1. This sequence was found in a woman in her late teens or twenties in good health. Sequenced: CD8+ T cells sorted from blood. CDR3 sequence (DNA): TGTGCCAGCAGCTTTTTACTAAGACAGGGGTCCTACGAGCAGTACTTC. As protein: CASSFLLRQGSYEQYF.